A single sample is the source of the 18 T cell receptor beta chains below, sequenced in a study of T cells in Graves' hyperthyroidism and ophthalmopathy (dated by TCRdb to between 2017 and 2020). Preparation of the library involved multiplex PCR. Instrument used: Illumina HiSeq 2000. TCR beta CDR3 regions were amplified from RNA transcripts. A first-round RT-PCR of the TCR CDR3 used the HTBI primer set with the Qiagen OneStep RT-PCR kit. TCRdb trimmed the raw reads at Q25, called clones with MiXCR and kept productive beta chains. Rows are combined by CDR3 protein, so each entry shows the most common genes and DNA. A total of around 360,000 distinct CDR3 sequences appear in this sample, 15% of them only once. 15% to 20% of the sample rests with the top ten. The sample comprised blood. These TCRs come from a woman aged 55-70 years with Graves' ophthalmopathy.

This clonotype came up many times. This chain uses TRBV28 with TRBJ1-5, with D maybe TRBD1 (6 bases). V was pared by 4 bases and J by 2 bases, with 12 bases between. Germline-derived CDR1 and CDR2 are MDHEN and SYDVKM. The CDR3 sequence is 15 residues long. The CDR3 is CASSSNRVGNQPQHF. As DNA, the CDR3 is TGTGCCAGCAGTTCGAACAGGGTTGGCAATCAGCCCCAGCATTTT.

The rearrangement joins TRBV6-1 to TRBJ2-1; D is possibly TRBD1 (5 bases). This CDR3 has 15 amino acids. Trimming removed 0 bases at V and 8 bases at J, with 14 bases between. CDR1 and CDR2 (germline): MNHNS, SASEGT. The chain's CDR3 is CASSEAGWTNHEQFF. The CDR3 DNA is TGTGCCAGCAGTGAAGCGGGGTGGACAAACCATGAGCAGTTCTTC.

To note about this clonotype: This may arise from a read error, as a much more abundant clone is one base away. The V call is TRBV20-1, the J call TRBJ2-4, with 10 bases that match TRBD2. The CDR3 sequence is 17 residues long. CDR1 is DFQATT and CDR2 is SNEGSKA in the germline V gene (reference sequence). Here the CDR3 reads CSTRDTTSGTAKNIQYF. The DNA for the CDR3 is TGCAGTACTAGAGATACCACTAGCGGGACAGCCAAAAACATTCAGTACTTC.

In this sample, this clonotype turned up many times. V and J are TRBV2 and TRBJ2-3, with D possibly TRBD1 on 5 matching bases. Per germline, CDR1 SNHLY and CDR2 FYNNEI. This CDR3 comprises 14 residues. Trimming took 4 bases from V and 7 from J, leaving 15 bases between them. For the CDR3, the DNA is TGTGCCAGCAGTGCGTGGGGCCCCACTTATACGCAGTATTTT. As protein: CASSAWGPTYTQYF.

This clonotype has just a few counts. This chain joins TRBV12-3 or TRBV12-4 and TRBJ2-3, with 15 bases that match TRBD2. Trimming at V came to 9 bases and at J to 5 bases, leaving 12 bases not matched to a gene. The CDR3 runs to 17 residues. CDR3 loop: CASPPLGTSGRLDTQYF. The DNA of the CDR3 is TGTGCCAGTCCCCCCCTCGGGACTAGCGGGAGGTTAGATACGCAGTATTTT.

This clonotype was counted many times. The gene calls are TRBV11-2 and TRBJ2-7, with TRBD2 identical over 13 bases. The junction had 14 bases not matched to a gene; V was cut back by 7 bases and J by 5 bases. The CDR3 covers 17 residues. Germline lookup yields CDR1 SGHAT and CDR2 FQNNGV. The CDR3 here is CASNTGTSGVSWDEQYF. The DNA of the CDR3 is TGTGCCAGCAACACCGGGACTAGCGGGGTGTCTTGGGACGAGCAGTACTTC. Drawing the rest from reference TRBV11-2 and TRBJ2-7, the complete variable domain is EAGVAQSPRYKIIEKRQSVAFWCNPISGHATLYWYQQILGQGPKLLIQFQNNGVVDDSQLPKDRFSAERLKGVDSTLKIQPAKLEDSAVYLCASNTGTSGVSWDEQYFGPGTRLTVT.

In regard to this clonotype: A clone one base away is much larger, so this may be a read error. The rearrangement uses TRBV28 and TRBJ2-3, with D possibly being TRBD1 or TRBD2 (6 bases each). The CDR3 contains 14 residues. Germline V gene lookup returns CDR1 MDHEN and CDR2 SYDVKM. The CDR3 nucleotides are TGTGCCAGCAGGCTTTACCCGGGGGCGTATACGCGGTATTTT. Residues: CASRLYPGAYTRYF.

Worth noting for this clonotype: Given the absence of the conserved phenylalanine or tryptophan at the CDR3 end, a read error is likely. The genes are TRBV3-1 and TRBJ2-1, with 11 positions matching TRBD1. V lost 3 bases, J lost 3 bases, and 13 bases stayed unmatched. This CDR3 region has 19 residues. Per germline, CDR1 LGHDT and CDR2 YNNKEL (reference sequence). CDR3 amino acids: CASSQDRGPGRANYNEQFS. The CDR3 region has the DNA TGTGCCAGCAGCCAGGACAGGGGGCCGGGGAGGGCGAACTACAATGAGCAGTTCTCC.

This clonotype came up many times. V gene TRBV3-1 combines with J gene TRBJ2-4, with 9 bases that match TRBD1. Germline V gene data show CDR1 as LGHDT and CDR2 as YNNKEL (reference sequence). There are 13 residues in the CDR3. With 4 bases clipped from V and 8 bases from J, the junction kept 3 bases outside the gene matches. CDR3 residues: CASSRQGEDIQYF. The CDR3 DNA reads TGTGCCAGCAGCCGACAGGGGGAAGACATTCAGTACTTC.

The table lists this clonotype with a few counts. The V and J genes are TRBV4-1 and TRBJ2-1; D may be TRBD1 (5 bases). This CDR3 is 16 amino acids long. Looked up from germline, CDR1 is MGHRA and CDR2 is YSYEKL. V shed 4 bases and J shed 2 bases, with 15 bases lying between them. The CDR3 DNA is TGCGCCAGCAGCCCTAACCTTCAGGGTACCTACAATGAGCAGTTCTTC. This sequence encodes CASSPNLQGTYNEQFF.

This clonotype was observed at least ten times. The chain employs TRBV29-1 and TRBJ2-7, with D unclear. This CDR3 contains 14 residues. Germline loops: CDR1 SQVTM, CDR2 ANQGSEA. V lost 0 bases and J 7 bases, leaving 16 bases between the germline ends. The CDR3 protein is CSVEDRIRLGEQYF. The CDR3 DNA sequence: TGCAGCGTTGAAGATCGGATTAGGCTCGGGGAGCAGTACTTC.

This clonotype has at least ten counts. The CDR3 spells CASSLMRLSYEQYF. The CDR3 DNA is TGTGCCAGCAGCTTAATGCGACTCTCCTACGAGCAGTACTTC. The J gene is TRBJ2-7, the V gene TRBV7-2; D remains unclear. Trimming cost V 2 bases and J 0 bases, with 8 bases left between them. CDR1 SGHTA and CDR2 FQGNSA come from the germline V gene. This CDR3 contains 14 residues.

This clonotype was counted ten times or more. The rearrangement joins TRBV6-1 to TRBJ2-7; TRBD2 might be the D (7 bases). The CDR3 consists of 18 residues. The V end was cut by 6 bases, the J end by 2 bases, with 26 bases between. In germline, CDR1 is MNHNS, CDR2 SASEGT. The CDR3 protein is CASSATGNPGLVTYEQYF. The CDR3 region has the DNA TGTGCCAGCAGCGCCACAGGGAACCCAGGACTAGTTACCTACGAGCAGTACTTC.

This clonotype was counted at least ten times. The CDR3 here is CASGLGQGMAYGYTF. The DNA of the CDR3 is TGTGCTAGTGGTTTGGGGCAGGGGATGGCCTATGGCTACACCTTC. V and J are TRBV12-5 and TRBJ1-2; D is perhaps TRBD1 (6 bases). CDR1 is LGHNT and CDR2 is FRNRAP in the germline V gene. Trimming took 1 base from V and 4 from J, leaving 13 bases between them. The CDR3 totals 15 residues.

This clonotype was seen repeatedly, ten times or more. The chain links TRBV11-3 to TRBJ2-1, with 14 bases fitting TRBD2. The ends lost 5 bases at V and 8 bases at J; junction bases unmatched: 5. Germline-derived CDR1 and CDR2 are SGHNT and YENEEA. The CDR3 contains 15 residues. The CDR3 nucleotides read TGTGCCAGCAGCACCGGGACTAGCGGGAGAGATGAGCAGTTCTTC. This sequence encodes CASSTGTSGRDEQFF.

In regard to this clonotype: A much larger clonotype is one base distant, so this may be a read error. The V gene is TRBV5-1, the J gene TRBJ2-5, with D perhaps matching TRBD1 or TRBD2 (5 bases each). The V gene's germline CDR1 is SGHRS and CDR2 YFSETQ. The CDR3 contains 18 residues. With 4 bases removed from V and 4 bases from J, the gap between germline ends came to 26 bases. DNA for the CDR3: TGCGCCAGCAGCCCAGGACTGGGGTCGCGGACAAATCGAGAGACCCAGTACTTC. This translates into CASSPGLGSRTNRETQYF.

Ten or more counts support this clonotype. V is TRBV2 and J is TRBJ2-7, with D maybe TRBD1 (5 bases). CDR1 is SNHLY and CDR2 is FYNNEI in the germline V gene. Trimming pared 7 bases from V and 6 bases from J, leaving 13 bases between. The length of the CDR3 is 12 residues. The CDR3 region has the DNA TGTGCCAGCACTCTCAGTAGGGGCGAGCAGTACTTC. Translating gives CASTLSRGEQYF.

This rearrangement joins TRBV18 to TRBJ1-1, with D hard to call. There are 14 residues in the CDR3. The germline V and J ends were trimmed by 3 bases and 2 bases, with 10 bases remaining between them. Germline lookup yields CDR1 KGHSH and CDR2 LQKENI. The CDR3 DNA sequence: TGTGCCAGCTCACCCCGGGCCTCAAACACTGAAGCTTTCTTT. It encodes CASSPRASNTEAFF.